The 4 T cell receptor beta chains below all came from one sample that was sequenced in a study of spatial heterogeneity in lung cancer. Using its own MiXCR run on the 5' RACE reads, TCRdb lists one record per CDR3 protein. In the table there are about 47,000 distinct CDR3 sequences, 10% to 15% of which are singletons. Documented time point: blood at routine non-recurrence follow-up after resection. The sequencing here drew on PBMCs, taken at follow-up. The receptors come from a male donor with early-stage non-small cell lung cancer.

In regard to this clonotype: Given a much more abundant clone one base away, this may be a read error. V is TRBV6-6 and J is TRBJ2-7; possible D gene TRBD2, 6 bases. This CDR3 contains 13 residues. CDR1 and CDR2 (germline): MNHNY, SVGAGI (reference sequence). The CDR3 sequence: CATSYPEGNEQYF. The CDR3, as DNA: TGTGCCACCAGTTACCCGGAGGGGAACGAGCAGTACTTC.

This clonotype was picked up a small number of times. The chain links TRBV6-1 to TRBJ2-3, with D possibly matching TRBD2 (5 bases). The V gene's germline CDR1 is MNHNS and CDR2 SASEGT. The CDR3 is 17 residues long. V was trimmed by 4 bases and J by 2 bases, leaving 19 bases between them. CDR3 protein: CASSGLALASSTDTQYF. Here the CDR3 DNA reads TGTGCCAGCAGTGGTCTCGCCCTAGCTTCCTCCACAGATACGCAGTATTTT.

This clonotype was counted a few times. This chain links TRBV18 with TRBJ2-5; D uncertain. Trimming pared 4 bases from V and 4 bases from J, leaving 7 bases between. The CDR3 spans 12 residues. Germline V gene lookup returns CDR1 KGHSH and CDR2 LQKENI. The chain's CDR3 is CASSLAIETQYF. The CDR3 DNA is TGTGCCAGCTCACTTGCAATAGAGACCCAGTACTTC.

This clonotype was seen repeatedly, ten times or more. The CDR3 nucleotides read TGTGCCAGCTCACCCGGACAGGGGGGTCCTGGCTACACCTTC. Its translation: CASSPGQGGPGYTF. The chain employs TRBV18 and TRBJ1-2, with 10 bases matching TRBD1. CDR3 length equals 14 residues. Per the germline V gene, CDR1 is KGHSH and CDR2 is LQKENI. The V and J ends lost 3 bases and 7 bases, in that order; junction bases with no gene match: 5.